This T cell receptor beta chain was sequenced during a study of T cells after yellow fever vaccination. Study results and caveats: Reappearance after the booster was observed for most primary-vaccination clones (roughly 97% CD4, roughly 88% CD8).

5'RACE template switching added a universal primer site and UMIs to TCR cDNA. In TCRdb, the 5' RACE reads were re-called with MiXCR into one record per CDR3 protein. The sample includes fewer than 400,000 distinct CDR3 sequences, under 7.5% of them seen just once. This clonotype was seen a handful of times. Its antigen is currently unknown. V was pared by 2 bases and J by 8 bases, with 8 bases of the junction left unmatched. Germline CDR1 and CDR2: GTSNPN and SVGIG (reference sequence). The CDR3 extends over 14 amino acids. The receptor was derived from a young man who received the YFV17D yellow fever vaccine. The specimen comprised PBMCs, sampled 5 days after the yellow fever booster vaccination. The rearrangement uses TRBV30 and TRBJ2-1; 8 bases agree with TRBD1. The DNA for the CDR3 is TGTGCCTGGAGTAAAGACAGGGGTCCTCATGAGCAGTTCTTC. It codes for CAWSKDRGPHEQFF.